Below are 24 T cell receptor beta chains sequenced from a single sample in a study of blood T cell repertoires in COVID-19 (TCRdb year 2020). The library was built by means of the immunoSEQ multiplex PCR assay. TCRdb obtained this table from immuneACCESS and retained in-frame rearrangements with V and J assigned. These tables miss some clones; where compared with another copy, unresolved V genes account for less than half of the shortfall, and the remainder is unexplained. This sample is represented by some 260,000 clones; approximately 81% of them were singletons. The leading ten clones occupy approximately 3.1% of the sample. The sequencing sample was made of peripheral blood. These receptors were collected from a woman between 18 and 30 years old with acute or convalescent COVID-19.

The V and J genes are TRBV6-5 and TRBJ1-6, with TRBD1 identical over 10 bases. Germline-derived CDR1 and CDR2 are MNHEY and SVGAGI. The CDR3 extends over 15 amino acids. V dropped 0 bases and J dropped 10; count of bases not matched to a gene: 3. CDR3 nucleotides: TGTGCCAGCAGTTACTCCGGACAGGGGGACTCACCCCTCCACTTT. It encodes CASSYSGQGDSPLHF.

This sequence joins TRBV4-3 and TRBJ2-1; 11 bases are shared with TRBD2. Losses at the gene ends were 4 bases for V and 10 bases for J; bases not matched to a gene: 9. The CDR3 runs 15 residues. Germline CDR1 and CDR2: LGHNA and YSLEER. CDR3 nucleotide sequence: TGCGCCAGCAGCCGTCGTGGGCTAGCGGGAGGAGAGCAGTTCTTC. It yields the protein CASSRRGLAGGEQFF.

The chain links TRBV5-6 to TRBJ2-3; no clear D gene. The germline V gene encodes CDR1 SGHDT and CDR2 YYEEEE. With 4 bases removed from V and 3 bases from J, the gap between germline ends came to 9 bases. This CDR3 region has 13 residues. CDR3 DNA sequence: TGTGCCAGCAGCGCGGTGTTAACAGATACGCAGTATTTT. Translating it yields CASSAVLTDTQYF.

This clone was seen a few times. The gene calls are TRBV11-1 and TRBJ1-2; 7 bases are shared with TRBD1. CDR1 and CDR2 (germline): SGHAT, FQDESV (reference sequence). V shed 0 bases, J shed 3 bases, and the junction held 10 bases outside the gene matches. The CDR3 is 17 amino acids. CDR3: CASSLAFLDRADYGYTF. The CDR3 DNA follows: TGTGCCAGCAGCTTAGCGTTTCTTGACAGGGCGGACTATGGCTACACCTTC.

The chain carries TRBV19 and TRBJ2-7; 14 nucleotides line up with TRBD2. Germline-derived CDR1 and CDR2 are LNHDA and SQIVND (reference sequence). The J segment lost 4 bases and the V segment lost 4 bases, leaving 6 bases of the junction unmatched. The CDR3 runs to 16 residues. The CDR3 DNA sequence: TGTGCCAGTAGTAAAACCGGGACTAGCGGGAGTTACGAGCAGTACTTC. Residues: CASSKTGTSGSYEQYF.

The gene calls are TRBV6-2 or TRBV6-3 and TRBJ2-2; 13 nucleotides match TRBD2. Germline V gene lookup returns CDR1 MNHEY and CDR2 SVGEGT. V lost 2 bases to trimming and J lost 7 bases; unmatched junction nucleotides: 4. This CDR3 region has 16 residues. In nucleotides, the CDR3 is TGTGCCAGCAGTTACGGGACTAGCGGGATGGGCGGGGAGCTGTTTTTT. This gives the protein CASSYGTSGMGGELFF.

In its sample, this clone was seen once. The chain employs TRBV19 and TRBJ2-7, with 7 bases matching TRBD1. V dropped 5 bases and J dropped 0; count of bases not matched to a gene: 4. CDR3 length: 14 amino acids. CDR1 is LNHDA, CDR2 SQIVND, per germline (reference sequence). The CDR3 reads CASSLWDSSYEQYF. The CDR3 DNA follows: TGTGCCAGTAGTCTTTGGGACAGCTCCTACGAGCAGTACTTC.

This clone was counted once. The J gene is TRBJ2-7, the V gene TRBV29-1; 7 positions agree with TRBD2. The CDR3 spans 13 residues. The junction had 5 bases not matched to a gene; V was cut back by 4 bases and J by 2 bases. Germline values: CDR1 SQVTM, CDR2 ANQGSEA. The CDR3 spells CSVGSSGTYEQYF. In nucleotides, the CDR3 is TGCAGCGTTGGGTCTAGCGGCACCTACGAGCAGTACTTC.

The chain uses TRBV5-4 and TRBJ2-1; tentatively, D is TRBD1 (6 bases). The ends were cut back, 5 bases at V and 0 bases at J, with 15 bases in the middle. Germline CDR1 reads SGHNT; CDR2 reads YYREEE (reference sequence). The CDR3 extends over 16 amino acids. The CDR3, as DNA: TGTGCCAGCAGGCCAACTACGGACAGCTCCTACAATGAGCAGTTCTTC. This codes for CASRPTTDSSYNEQFF.

The chain links TRBV5-1 to TRBJ2-1; D remains unclear. From germline, CDR1 is SGHRS and CDR2 YFSETQ. V lost 5 bases and J 12 bases, leaving 21 bases between the germline ends. The CDR3 is 14 amino acids. The CDR3 protein is CASRSSHGRRGQFF. The CDR3 region has the DNA TGCGCCAGCAGGTCTTCGCACGGTCGCCGTGGGCAGTTCTTC.

The V gene is TRBV15, the J gene TRBJ2-7; D is possibly TRBD1 (5 bases). This CDR3 region has 15 residues. The germline gives CDR1 LNHNV, CDR2 YYDKDF (reference sequence). Between the trimmed V and J ends, which lost 4 bases and 2 bases, there was a span of 15 bases. Written as DNA, the CDR3 is TGTGCCACCAGCATCGGGCAGGGCCTAACCTACGAGCAGTACTTC. Translated, it gives CATSIGQGLTYEQYF.

The V gene is TRBV10-1, the J gene TRBJ2-7; 9 positions match TRBD1. Per germline, CDR1 WNHNN and CDR2 SYGVQD (reference sequence). This CDR3 has 13 amino acids. V shed 10 bases and J 5 bases; nucleotides not matched to a gene: 9. The CDR3 bases are TGCGCCACCCGGGACAGGGACGTCCACGAGCAGTACTTC. Protein product: CATRDRDVHEQYF.

CDR3 in DNA: TGCGCCAGCAGCTTGGTTATAGGGGCAGGGGCGGTGGAGACCCAGTACTTC. It specifies CASSLVIGAGAVETQYF. The chain links TRBV5-1 to TRBJ2-5; tentatively, D is TRBD1 (6 bases). The CDR3 is made up of 17 amino acids. V gave up 0 bases and J gave up 5 bases, with 20 bases separating them. CDR1 SGHRS and CDR2 YFSETQ come from the germline V gene.

A few counts support this clone. DNA of the CDR3: TGTGCCAGCAGCTCTACGATGGAGACCCAGTACTTC. Translated: CASSSTMETQYF. The rearrangement links TRBV28 to TRBJ2-5, with unresolved D. The germline V gene has CDR1 MDHEN and CDR2 SYDVKM. This CDR3 is 12 amino acids long. With 6 bases removed from V and 5 bases from J, the gap between germline ends came to 10 bases.

The chain couples TRBV28 to TRBJ2-1; 8 bases align to TRBD2. The CDR3 loop spans 15 amino acids. The J segment lost 9 bases and the V segment lost 6 bases, leaving 13 bases of the junction unmatched. Per germline, CDR1 MDHEN and CDR2 SYDVKM. In nucleotides, the CDR3 is TGTGCCAGCAGGGGCGGCGGGCCCGGGAGGGGTGAGCAGTTCTTC. It is translated as CASRGGGPGRGEQFF.

This chain joins TRBV18 and TRBJ2-1; 9 bases match TRBD2. Germline V lookup: CDR1 KGHSH, CDR2 LQKENI. This CDR3 contains 19 residues. The V segment lost 6 bases and the J segment 3 bases; nucleotides outside the gene matches: 18. CDR3 in DNA: TGTGCCAGCTCCTTTGGGGCAGGGGCGGCTAGCGGGAACTACAATGAGCAGTTCTTC. Its protein product is CASSFGAGAASGNYNEQFF.

The rearrangement joins TRBV19 to TRBJ2-7; TRBD1 aligns across 9 bases. The CDR3 has 13 residues. Trimming removed 8 bases from V and 2 bases from J; junction bases left unmatched: 4. The V gene's germline CDR1 is LNHDA and CDR2 SQIVND (reference sequence). The CDR3 DNA follows: TGTGCCAGTCGCCGGACAGGGGCCTACGAGCAGTACTTC. Its translation: CASRRTGAYEQYF.

The chain has TRBV15 and TRBJ1-4; TRBD1 agrees at 11 bases. The V gene end was trimmed by 2 bases and the J gene end by 7 bases; junction bases not matched to a gene: 3. Germline V gene data show CDR1 as LNHNV and CDR2 as YYDKDF (reference sequence). The CDR3 consists of 15 residues. The CDR3 sequence is CATSRPGQGVEKLFF. In DNA, the CDR3 is TGTGCCACCAGCAGACCGGGACAGGGGGTTGAAAAACTGTTTTTT.

This clone has just one count. The chain links TRBV5-1 to TRBJ2-3; 8 nucleotides match TRBD1. The trim removed 4 bases at V and 2 bases at J, leaving 9 bases unmatched. Germline loops: CDR1 SGHRS, CDR2 YFSETQ. CDR3 size: 16 residues. CDR3 DNA sequence: TGCGCCAGCAGCCTACCGACAGGGGAAAACACAGATACGCAGTATTTT. Residues: CASSLPTGENTDTQYF. The full variable domain, rest sourced from reference TRBV5-1 and TRBJ2-3, is KAGVTQTPRYLIKTRGQQVTLSCSPISGHRSVSWYQQTPGQGLQFLFEYFSETQRNKGNFPGRFSGRQFSNSRSEMNVSTLELGDSALYLCASSLPTGENTDTQYFGPGTRLTVL.

The chain links TRBV28 to TRBJ2-3; 10 positions agree with TRBD2. This CDR3 spans 13 amino acids. The germline V gene has CDR1 MDHEN and CDR2 SYDVKM. Germline trimming cut 10 bases from V and 5 bases from J; bases unmatched to any gene: 6. The CDR3 protein is CAIEREGEDTQYF. The DNA of the CDR3 is TGTGCCATTGAGCGGGAGGGAGAAGATACGCAGTATTTT.

The chain recombines TRBV5-1 with TRBJ2-1, with 7 bases that match TRBD2. Trimming at V came to 1 base and at J to 4 bases, leaving 17 bases not matched to a gene. The CDR3 is 19 amino acids. Germline CDR1 is SGHRS and CDR2 is YFSETQ. The DNA for the CDR3 is TGCGCCAGCAGCTTGATAGGTCCGGAGGGTCCTAGCGGATACAATGAGCAGTTCTTC. Translated, it gives CASSLIGPEGPSGYNEQFF.

The V and J genes are TRBV18 and TRBJ2-5; D is perhaps TRBD2 (6 bases). Germline V gene data show CDR1 as KGHSH and CDR2 as LQKENI. CDR3 length equals 16 residues. Trimming shortened V by 4 bases and J by 4 bases, and 19 bases separated the two germline ends. CDR3 DNA sequence: TGTGCCAGCTCACGCGGCTCTGGGATAGCGGCAGAGACCCAGTACTTC. It translates to CASSRGSGIAAETQYF.

CDR3 sequence (DNA): TGTGCCAGCACCCCCCAACTAGCGGCATCCTACGAGCAGTACTTC. Translated, it gives CASTPQLAASYEQYF. The rearrangement joins TRBV5-5 to TRBJ2-7, with 8 bases lining up with TRBD2. The CDR3 has 15 amino acids. Unmatched junction bases numbered 9, after V lost 6 bases and J lost 1 base. Germline V CDR1 and CDR2: SGHKS, YYEKEE (reference sequence).

This clone has a single count. This chain connects TRBV6-5 to TRBJ2-7; 12 bases are shared with TRBD1. CDR3 length: 15 residues. The germline V gene has CDR1 MNHEY and CDR2 SVGAGI. V was pared by 6 bases and J by 4 bases, with 7 bases of the junction left unmatched. The CDR3: CASSPGTGGTYEQYF. The CDR3 DNA is TGTGCCAGCAGCCCCGGGACAGGGGGCACGTACGAGCAGTACTTC.